The next 3 T cell receptor beta chains were all read from a single sample in a study of Ad26.COV2.S vaccination and SARS-CoV-2 variants. Generated by immunoSEQ multiplex PCR, the TCRdb table keeps only in-frame clones and is missing some. The sample lists 300,000 to 450,000 clones; under 95% were seen once. Here the sequenced sample was peripheral blood, taken after recovery from COVID-19. The receptor set was obtained from a human donor who had recovered from COVID-19.

In DNA form, the CDR3 reads TGTGCCAGCACTACCGGACCAGAGTCCACTGAAGCTTTCTTT. This encodes CASTTGPESTEAFF. V and J are TRBV18 and TRBJ1-1; no reliable D call. Trimming took off 8 bases at V and 4 bases at J, with 17 bases between the two ends. The CDR3 sequence is 14 residues long. CDR1 and CDR2 (germline): KGHSH, LQKENI.

V is TRBV3-1 (or the pseudogene TRBV3-2) and J is TRBJ1-1; D ambiguous. From germline, CDR1 is LGHDT and CDR2 YNNKEL (reference sequence). The germline V and J ends were trimmed by 1 base and 3 bases, with 9 bases remaining between them. CDR3 length equals 14 residues. This CDR3 is CASSQVGEDTEAFF. CDR3 nucleotides: TGTGCCAGCAGCCAAGTGGGAGAGGACACTGAAGCTTTCTTT.

The rearrangement joins TRBV3-1 (or the pseudogene TRBV3-2) to TRBJ2-3, with unresolved D. CDR1 and CDR2 (germline): LGHDT, YNNKEL (reference sequence). V lost 3 bases and J 0 bases, leaving 16 bases between the germline ends. The CDR3 totals 17 residues. This CDR3 is CASSHRTRTDSTDTQYF. Here the CDR3 DNA reads TGTGCCAGCAGCCACCGCACCCGGACCGATAGCACAGATACGCAGTATTTT.